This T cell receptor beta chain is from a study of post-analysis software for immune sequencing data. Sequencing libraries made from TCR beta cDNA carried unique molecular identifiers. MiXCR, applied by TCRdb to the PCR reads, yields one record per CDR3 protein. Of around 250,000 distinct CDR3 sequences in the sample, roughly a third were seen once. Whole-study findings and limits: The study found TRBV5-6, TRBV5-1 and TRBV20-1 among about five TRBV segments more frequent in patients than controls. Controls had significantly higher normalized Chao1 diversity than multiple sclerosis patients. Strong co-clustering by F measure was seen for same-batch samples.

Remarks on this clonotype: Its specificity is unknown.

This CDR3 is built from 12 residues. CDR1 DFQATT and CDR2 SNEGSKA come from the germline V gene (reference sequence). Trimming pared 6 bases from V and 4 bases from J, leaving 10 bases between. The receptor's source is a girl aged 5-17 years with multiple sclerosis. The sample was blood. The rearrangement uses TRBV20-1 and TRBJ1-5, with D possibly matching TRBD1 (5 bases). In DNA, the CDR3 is TGCAGTGCGCTGTGGGGGAATCAGCCCCAGCATTTT. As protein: CSALWGNQPQHF.